A selection of T cell receptor beta chains follows, all from one sample in a study of blood T cell repertoires in COVID-19. Only in-frame clones appear in the TCRdb table, and some are missing; sequencing was by immunoSEQ multiplex PCR. The top ten hold 35% to 40% of the sample, which has approximately 82,000 clones, roughly 80% seen once. The source material was peripheral blood. These receptors originate from a woman aged 70-85 years with acute or convalescent COVID-19. CDR3s include the opening cysteine and the closing phenylalanine or tryptophan. A D gene is named only where the DNA matches it firmly. Expanded clones are given a class, and other clones once, few, many or no size at all.

abundance	d_gene	v_gene	j_gene	CDR3nt	CDR3aa
few	NA	TRBV7-9	TRBJ1-1	TGTGCCAGCAGCTTAGCAGGGGCGCCAGCTTTCTTT	CASSLAGAPAFF
NA	NA	TRBV12-3/TRBV12-4	TRBJ2-7	TGTGCCAGCAGTTTTGGGCGGGCCTACGAGCAGTACTTC	CASSFGRAYEQYF
NA	TRBD1	TRBV4-2	TRBJ2-2	TGTGCCAGCAGCCGCACAGGGGCCGGGGAGCTGTTTTTT	CASSRTGAGELFF
NA	TRBD1	TRBV6-2/TRBV6-3	TRBJ2-7	TGTGCCAGCAGTTACGAACGACAGGGGGGCTACGAGCAGTACTTC	CASSYERQGGYEQYF
NA	NA	TRBV5-1	TRBJ2-7	TGCGCCAGCAGCCAGGACTTGCCCTCCTACGAGCAGTACTTC	CASSQDLPSYEQYF
once	NA	TRBV6-5	TRBJ1-5	TGTGCCAGCAGTATAACAGGGAGCAATCAGCCCCAGCATTTT	CASSITGSNQPQHF
NA	TRBD1	TRBV5-8	TRBJ2-5	TGTGCCAGCAGCTTGGACAGGGGATTAGGAGAGACCCAGTACTTC	CASSLDRGLGETQYF
NA	NA	TRBV19	TRBJ1-5	TGTGCCAGTAGTTCACAGCCCGTTCAGCCCCAGCATTTT	CASSSQPVQPQHF
few	TRBD2	TRBV5-4	TRBJ2-1	TGTGCCAGCAGCTTGGATTCTAGCGGGATCACCTCCTACAATGAGCAGTTCTTC	CASSLDSSGITSYNEQFF
NA	TRBD1	TRBV7-3	TRBJ1-2	TGTGCCAGCAGCCCGGACGTTGGCACAGGGGGCGGTAGGGGTGGCTACACCTTC	CASSPDVGTGGGRGGYTF
NA	TRBD1	TRBV3-1/TRBV3-2	TRBJ1-1	TGTGCCAGCAGCCCCGGGACAGGGAGCACTGAAGCTTTCTTT	CASSPGTGSTEAFF
NA	TRBD1	TRBV6-5	TRBJ2-7	TGTGCCAGCAGTCGCCCGGGACAGGGGAGCGAGCAGTACTTC	CASSRPGQGSEQYF
NA	TRBD2	TRBV2	TRBJ2-3	TGTGCCAGCACCATAGGACTAGCGGGAGGGCAAGATACGCAGTATTTT	CASTIGLAGGQDTQYF
NA	TRBD2	TRBV11-2	TRBJ2-5	TGTGCCAGCAGCTCAGGGACTAGCGGGAGAGGAGAGACCCAGTACTTC	CASSSGTSGRGETQYF
once	NA	TRBV5-1	TRBJ2-1	TGCGCCAGCAGCTCTCGGGACTCTGGCTACAATGAGCAGTTCTTC	CASSSRDSGYNEQFF
NA	NA	TRBV18	TRBJ1-6	TGTGCCAGCTCACCAGCAGTTTCTTCACCCCTCCACTTT	CASSPAVSSPLHF
NA	TRBD2	TRBV11-1	TRBJ2-2	TGTGCCAGCAGCACCGGACTAGCGGGAGGGGAGCTGTTTTTT	CASSTGLAGGELFF
NA	TRBD1	TRBV5-1	TRBJ1-1	TGCGCCAGCAGCCCCTGGACAGGGGATGGGACCGCATTT	CASSPWTGDGTAF
once	NA	TRBV6-4	TRBJ1-2	TGTGCCAGCAGTGACACACCACAGGGAATCGATGGCTACACCTTC	CASSDTPQGIDGYTF
NA	TRBD2	TRBV5-1	TRBJ2-5	TGCGCCAGCAGCTCCCAAGCGGGACAAGAGACCCAGTACTTC	CASSSQAGQETQYF
NA	TRBD2	TRBV7-2	TRBJ2-3	TGTGCCAGCAGCTGGGGGACTAGCGGGAGAGGGGGTACGCAGTATTTT	CASSWGTSGRGGTQYF
NA	TRBD1	TRBV2	TRBJ2-3	TGTGCCAGCAGCTGGGACAGGGTTGGAGATACGCAGTATTTT	CASSWDRVGDTQYF
NA	TRBD2	TRBV7-8	TRBJ2-2	TGTGCCAGCAGACTTCTAGCGGGAGGATACACCGGGGAGCTGTTTTTT	CASRLLAGGYTGELFF
NA	NA	TRBV19	TRBJ1-1	TGTGCCAGTGCCCAGGGGTTATACACTGAAGCTTTCTTT	CASAQGLYTEAFF
NA	NA	TRBV6-5	TRBJ2-4	TGTGCCAGCAGGATCTCCGGGGGTTTCGAGGACATTCAGTACTTC	CASRISGGFEDIQYF
NA	NA	TRBV18	TRBJ2-2	TGTGCCAGCTCACTGATCAGGGAAGTTACCGGGGAGCTGTTTTTT	CASSLIREVTGELFF
few	TRBD2	TRBV7-9	TRBJ2-3	TGTGCCAGCAGCGGCGGGACTAGCGCGACTAGCACAGATACGCAGTATTTT	CASSGGTSATSTDTQYF
NA	NA	TRBV10-3	TRBJ1-5	TGTGCCATCAGTGAGGGCAGGGGTTATGCTTCAGGTAGCAATCAGCCCCAGCATTTT	CAISEGRGYASGSNQPQHF
NA	NA	TRBV14	TRBJ2-5	TGTGCCAGCAGCCAAGTTCCGGAGACCCAGTACTTC	CASSQVPETQYF
NA	TRBD1	TRBV10-1	TRBJ1-5	TGCGCCAGCAGTTATCTCGGGACAGGGGCCGATTGGCCCCAGCATTTT	CASSYLGTGADWPQHF
NA	NA	TRBV5-1	TRBJ2-3	TGCGCCAGCAGCTTGGGTGGGACTCCCACGGGCACAGATACGCAGTATTTT	CASSLGGTPTGTDTQYF
NA	TRBD1	TRBV19	TRBJ1-3	TGTGCCAGTAGTACCACAGGGGATCGCGGAAACACCATATATTTT	CASSTTGDRGNTIYF
NA	TRBD1	TRBV20-1	TRBJ2-7	TGCAGTGCTAGTGGGACAGGGGGGATCTACGAGCAGTACTTC	CSASGTGGIYEQYF
NA	NA	TRBV19	TRBJ2-3	TGTGCCAGTAGTATAGCCAAAACTAGCACAGATACGCAGTATTTT	CASSIAKTSTDTQYF
NA	TRBD1	TRBV30	TRBJ1-2	TGTGCCTGGAGTTTATGGACAGGGGACTATGGCTACACCTTC	CAWSLWTGDYGYTF
once	NA	TRBV7-6	TRBJ2-3	TGTGCCAGCAGCTTCGGCCGGGTTTTAACGGATACGCAGTATTTT	CASSFGRVLTDTQYF
NA	NA	TRBV19	TRBJ1-5	TGTGCCAGTAGTACCCCCCGGTATGATCAGCCCCAGCATTTT	CASSTPRYDQPQHF
NA	NA	TRBV2	TRBJ1-1	TGTGCCAGCATACGGGGGGTGAACACTGAAGCTTTCTTT	CASIRGVNTEAFF
NA	NA	TRBV15	TRBJ1-2	TGTGCCACCAGCCCGACGAGGGGAGGAGGCTACACCTTC	CATSPTRGGGYTF
NA	NA	TRBV10-3	TRBJ2-3	TGTGCCATCAGTGACCCTACCAGTTCGGGATCGGGCACAGATACGCAGTATTTT	CAISDPTSSGSGTDTQYF
few	NA	TRBV3-1/TRBV3-2	TRBJ2-2	TGTGCCAGCAGCCCCAGCGGGCTGAACACCGGGGAGCTGTTTTTT	CASSPSGLNTGELFF
NA	TRBD2	TRBV29-1	TRBJ2-2	TGCAGCGTCTCCAGAGCGGGAGGGGACACCGGGGAGCTGTTTTTT	CSVSRAGGDTGELFF
NA	NA	TRBV10-3	TRBJ2-3	TGTGCCATCAGTGAGTATGAGACAGATACGCAGTATTTT	CAISEYETDTQYF
once	NA	TRBV9	TRBJ1-5	TGTGCCAGCAGCGTAGGACCGGGGGACTTGGATCAGCCCCAGCATTTT	CASSVGPGDLDQPQHF
NA	NA	TRBV6-1	TRBJ2-1	TGTGCCAGCAGTGAGCGGGACAGCATTTCTCTTAATGAGCAGTTCTTC	CASSERDSISLNEQFF
NA	NA	TRBV24-1	TRBJ1-5	TGTGCCACCAGTGAACCCCAGGGGCCCCAGCATTTT	CATSEPQGPQHF
NA	TRBD1	TRBV5-6	TRBJ1-2	TGTGCCAGCAGCTGGGACAGGGGGCTCTACGGCTACACCTTC	CASSWDRGLYGYTF
NA	NA	TRBV6-1	TRBJ1-5	TGTGCCAGCAGTGACGGGGGAAACCAGCCCCAGCATTTT	CASSDGGNQPQHF
NA	NA	TRBV4-1	TRBJ1-2	TGCGCCAGCAGCCAAGTCGGCAGGGGATCCTATGGCTACACCTTC	CASSQVGRGSYGYTF
NA	TRBD1	TRBV2	TRBJ1-1	TGTGCCAGCAGTGCACAGGGGGCGCCGACTGAAGCTTTCTTT	CASSAQGAPTEAFF
NA	TRBD1	TRBV6-2/TRBV6-3	TRBJ1-2	TGTGCCAGCAGTTACGAAGGGGGCTCCTATGGCTACACCTTC	CASSYEGGSYGYTF
once	TRBD1	TRBV9	TRBJ1-1	TGTGCCAGCAGCCCCAAGACAGGGGGGTTTTTTGGCACTGAAGCTTTCTTT	CASSPKTGGFFGTEAFF
NA	TRBD1	TRBV7-3	TRBJ2-7	TGTGCCAGCAGCTTATTGGGACAGGGTTTTTACGAGCAGTACTTC	CASSLLGQGFYEQYF